In its sample, the clone carrying this T cell receptor beta chain was seen once. Those designated as exposed participants met a COVID-19 case within 2 weeks before study entry. Study processing details: Cell counts per sample came from amplifying reference gene primers. This table comes from immunoSEQ multiplex PCR, and its TCRdb copy is limited to in-frame clones, with some not included. That table is the source of V, J and clone size, and D and trimming were worked out from the DNA. There are 150,000 to 200,000 clones in the sample; approximately 80% occur only once, and over 5% lies in the top ten. CDR1 and CDR2 from the germline V gene are KGHSH and LQKENI. The CDR3 extends over 14 amino acids. Trimming cost V 1 base and J 1 base, with 6 bases left between them. The data belong to a study of blood T cell repertoires in COVID-19.

The chain uses TRBV18 and TRBJ2-3; D gene uncertain. The sequenced sample was PBMCs or T cells enriched from blood (not recorded which). The receptor was derived from a man in his 70s who had been exposed to COVID-19. For the CDR3, the DNA is TGTGCCAGCTCACCACTCGAGCGCACAGATACGCAGTATTTT. As protein: CASSPLERTDTQYF.